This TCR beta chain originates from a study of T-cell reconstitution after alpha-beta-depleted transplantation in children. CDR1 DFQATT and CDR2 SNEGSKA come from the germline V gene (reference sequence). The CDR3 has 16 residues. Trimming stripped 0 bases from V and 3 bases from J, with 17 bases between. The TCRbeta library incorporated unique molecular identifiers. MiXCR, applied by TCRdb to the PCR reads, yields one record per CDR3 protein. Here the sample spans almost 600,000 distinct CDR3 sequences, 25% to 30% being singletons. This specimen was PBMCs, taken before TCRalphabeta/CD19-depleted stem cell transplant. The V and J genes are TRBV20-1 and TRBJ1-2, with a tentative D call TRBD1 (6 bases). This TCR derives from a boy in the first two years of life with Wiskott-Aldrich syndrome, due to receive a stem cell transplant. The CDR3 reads CSARDLRGRGYYGYTF. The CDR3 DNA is TGCAGTGCTAGAGATCTCCGGGGCAGGGGTTACTATGGCTACACCTTC.